The following is a T cell receptor (beta chain) sequence with its context. Its cognate antigen is unknown. This entry belongs to a study of radiation and T cells in renal cell carcinoma. General study results and limits: Dominant CDR3 motifs occupied more repertoire in irradiated than control tumors. Tumor samples were small regions of approximately 1 g.

This CDR3 has 16 amino acids. Germline CDR1 and CDR2: SNHLY and FYNNEI. The J segment lost 5 bases and the V segment lost 6 bases, leaving 14 bases of the junction unmatched. Specified treatment: treatment-naive control, cytoreductive nephrectomy. Control samples are tumors resected by cytoreductive nephrectomy without prior radiation. The tumor was a clear cell renal cell carcinoma. The data were produced by immunoSEQ multiplex PCR, yet TCRdb's version contains in-frame clones alone and is incomplete. This repertoire shows around 20,000 clones, roughly three fifths found once; its top ten account for approximately 33%.

The sequencing here drew on tumor tissue, taken from a patient whose treatment was nephrectomy without radiotherapy. This TCR was recovered from a man aged 45-65 years with renal cell carcinoma. The chain uses TRBV2 and TRBJ2-7; 9 bases align to TRBD2. In DNA, the CDR3 is TGTGCCAGCAGCCCCACGGGGCGGGAGGGCACGAACGAGCAGTACTTC. Protein sequence: CASSPTGREGTNEQYF.